This T cell receptor beta chain emerged from a study of blood T cell repertoires in COVID-19. As for the study in general: T cells, B-cell-depleted T cells, or PBMCs supplied cDNA or gDNA.

Trimming took 4 bases from V and 8 from J, leaving 8 bases between them. The V gene's germline CDR1 is SNHLY and CDR2 FYNNEI. The CDR3 length is 11 residues. How the authors handled the data: Using reference gene primer amplification, nucleated cell counts were estimated. Some clones are missing from TCRdb's copy, which holds only in-frame ones; the method was immunoSEQ multiplex PCR. V, J and clone size were drawn from that table, and D and trimming were deduced from the DNA. The sample lists around 300,000 clones; 85% were seen once. This clone occurred a few times. The V gene is TRBV2, the J gene TRBJ1-2; unclear D gene. Sequenced input: peripheral blood. This TCR came from a human donor in a cohort sampled during active COVID-19. The DNA for the CDR3 is TGTGCCAGCAGTGGAGGGCCCGGCTACACCTTC. This gives the protein CASSGGPGYTF.